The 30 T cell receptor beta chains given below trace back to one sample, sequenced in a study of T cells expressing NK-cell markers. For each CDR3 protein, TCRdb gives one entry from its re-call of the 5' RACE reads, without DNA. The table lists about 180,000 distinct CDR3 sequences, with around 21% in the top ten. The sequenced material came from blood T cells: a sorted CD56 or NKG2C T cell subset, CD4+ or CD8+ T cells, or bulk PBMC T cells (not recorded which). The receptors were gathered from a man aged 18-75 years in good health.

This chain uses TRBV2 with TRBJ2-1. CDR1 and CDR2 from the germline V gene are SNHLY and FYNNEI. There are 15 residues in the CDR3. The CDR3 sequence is CASSEDGSSYNEQFF.

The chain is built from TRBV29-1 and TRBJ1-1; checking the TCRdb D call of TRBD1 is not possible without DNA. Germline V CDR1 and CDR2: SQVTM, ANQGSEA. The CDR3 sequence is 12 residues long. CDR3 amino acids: CSVALVRGQAFF.

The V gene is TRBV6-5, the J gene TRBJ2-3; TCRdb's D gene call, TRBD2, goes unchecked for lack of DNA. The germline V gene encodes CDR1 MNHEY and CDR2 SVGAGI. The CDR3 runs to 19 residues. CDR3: CASSYSVTSGDWRTDTQYF.

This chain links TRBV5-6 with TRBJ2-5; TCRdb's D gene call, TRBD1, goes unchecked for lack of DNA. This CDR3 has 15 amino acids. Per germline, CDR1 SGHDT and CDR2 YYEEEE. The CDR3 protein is CASSSRDRVQETQYF.

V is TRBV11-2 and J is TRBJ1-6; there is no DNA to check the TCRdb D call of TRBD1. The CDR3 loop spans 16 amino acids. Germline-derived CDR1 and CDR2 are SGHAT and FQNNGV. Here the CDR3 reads CATSGMGASYNSPLHF.

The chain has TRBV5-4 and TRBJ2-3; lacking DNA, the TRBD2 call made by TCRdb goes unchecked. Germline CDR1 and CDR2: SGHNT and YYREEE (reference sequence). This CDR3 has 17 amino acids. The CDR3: CASSLVVVAGSTDTQYF. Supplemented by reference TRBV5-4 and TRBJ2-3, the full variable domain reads ETGVTQSPTHLIKTRGQQVTLRCSSQSGHNTVSWYQQALGQGPQFIFQYYREEENGRGNFPPRFSGLQFPNYSSELNVNALELDDSALYLCASSLVVVAGSTDTQYFGPGTRLTVL.

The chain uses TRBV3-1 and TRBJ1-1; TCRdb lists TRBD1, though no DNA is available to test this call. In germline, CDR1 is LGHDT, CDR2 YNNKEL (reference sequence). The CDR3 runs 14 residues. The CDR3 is CASSPIPGQREAFF.

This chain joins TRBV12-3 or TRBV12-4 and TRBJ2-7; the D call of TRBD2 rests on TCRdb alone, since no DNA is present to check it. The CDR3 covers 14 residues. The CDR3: CASSPQGSSYEQYF.

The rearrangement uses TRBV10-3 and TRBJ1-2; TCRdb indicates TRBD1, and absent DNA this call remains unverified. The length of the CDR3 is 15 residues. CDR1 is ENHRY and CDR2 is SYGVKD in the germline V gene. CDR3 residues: CAISDPRLGLGGYTF.

CDR3 amino acids: CASTPDSYSGNTIYF. The V and J genes are TRBV9 and TRBJ1-3; absent DNA, TCRdb's TRBD1 call cannot be checked. The germline gives CDR1 SGDLS, CDR2 YYNGEE. The length of the CDR3 is 15 residues.

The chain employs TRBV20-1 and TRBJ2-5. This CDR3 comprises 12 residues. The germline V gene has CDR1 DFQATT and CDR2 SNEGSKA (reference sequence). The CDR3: CSAPDGQETQYF.

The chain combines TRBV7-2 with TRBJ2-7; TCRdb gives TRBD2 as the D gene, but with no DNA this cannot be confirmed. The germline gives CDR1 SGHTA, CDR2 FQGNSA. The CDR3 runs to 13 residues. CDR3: CASSSFRGNEQYF.

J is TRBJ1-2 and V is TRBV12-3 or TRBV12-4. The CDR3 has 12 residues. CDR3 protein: CANAAPRYGYTF.

The CDR3 spells CASSYDRGTNTEAFF. The chain combines TRBV4-1 with TRBJ1-1; the D call of TRBD1 rests on TCRdb alone, since no DNA is present to check it. The CDR3 contains 15 residues. CDR1 is MGHRA, CDR2 YSYEKL, per germline.

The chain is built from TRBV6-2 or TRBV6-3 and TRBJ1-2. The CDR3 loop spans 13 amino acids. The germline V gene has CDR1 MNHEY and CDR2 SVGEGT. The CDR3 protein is CASSSLGNYGYTF.

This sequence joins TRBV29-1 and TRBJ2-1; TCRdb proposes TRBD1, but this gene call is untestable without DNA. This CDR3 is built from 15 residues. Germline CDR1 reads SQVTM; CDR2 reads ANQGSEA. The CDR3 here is CSVEELGGLRNEQFF.

This CDR3 reads CASSQDLVGLTEAFF. The chain uses TRBV4-2 and TRBJ1-1. Germline-derived CDR1 and CDR2 are LGHNA and YNFKEQ. The CDR3 contains 15 residues.

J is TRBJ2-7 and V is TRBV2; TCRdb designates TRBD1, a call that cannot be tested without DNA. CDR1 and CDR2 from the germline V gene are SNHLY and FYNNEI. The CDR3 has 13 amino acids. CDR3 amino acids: CAIGAGASYEQYF.

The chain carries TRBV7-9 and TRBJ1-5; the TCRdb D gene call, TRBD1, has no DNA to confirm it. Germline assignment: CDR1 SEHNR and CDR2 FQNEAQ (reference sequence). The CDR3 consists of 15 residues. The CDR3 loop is CASSPPLSSNQPQHF. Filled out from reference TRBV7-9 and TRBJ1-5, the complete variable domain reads DTGVSQNPRHKITKRGQNVTFRCDPISEHNRLYWYRQTLGQGPEFLTYFQNEAQLEKSRLLSDRFSAERPKGSFSTLEIQRTEQGDSAMYLCASSPPLSSNQPQHFGDGTRLSIL.

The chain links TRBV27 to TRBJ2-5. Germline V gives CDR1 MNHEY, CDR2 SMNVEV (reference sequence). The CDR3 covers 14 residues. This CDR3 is CASSTRPAVETQYF.

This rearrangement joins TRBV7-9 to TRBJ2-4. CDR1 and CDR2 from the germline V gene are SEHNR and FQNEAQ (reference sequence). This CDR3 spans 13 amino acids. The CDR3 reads CASSLVGKNIQYF.

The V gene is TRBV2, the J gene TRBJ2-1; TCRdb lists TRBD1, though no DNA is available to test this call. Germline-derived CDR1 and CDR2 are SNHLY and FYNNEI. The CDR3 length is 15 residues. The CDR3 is CASSLAGASYNEQFF.

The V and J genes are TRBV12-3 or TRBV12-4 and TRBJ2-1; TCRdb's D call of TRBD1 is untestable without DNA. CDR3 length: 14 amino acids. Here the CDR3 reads CASSFGGSYNEQFF.

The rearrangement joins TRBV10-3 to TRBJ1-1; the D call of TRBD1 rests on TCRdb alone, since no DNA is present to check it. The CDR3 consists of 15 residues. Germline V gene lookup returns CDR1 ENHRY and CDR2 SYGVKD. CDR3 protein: CAISETYAGTEKAFF.

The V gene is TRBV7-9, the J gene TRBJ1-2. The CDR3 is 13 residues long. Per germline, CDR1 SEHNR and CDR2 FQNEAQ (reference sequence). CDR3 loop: CASSFPRNYGYTF.

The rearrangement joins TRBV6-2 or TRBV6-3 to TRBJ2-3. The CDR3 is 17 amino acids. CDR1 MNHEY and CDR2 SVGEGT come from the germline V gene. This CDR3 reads CASSYETLTGVGDTQYF.

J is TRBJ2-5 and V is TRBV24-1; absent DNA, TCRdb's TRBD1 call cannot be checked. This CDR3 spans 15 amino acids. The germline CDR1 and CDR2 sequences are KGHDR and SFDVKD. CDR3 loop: CATSDLGQDQETQYF.

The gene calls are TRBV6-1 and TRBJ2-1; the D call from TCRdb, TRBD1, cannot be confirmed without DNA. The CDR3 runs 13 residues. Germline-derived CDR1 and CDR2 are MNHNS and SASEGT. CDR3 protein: CASTGTGLNEQFF.

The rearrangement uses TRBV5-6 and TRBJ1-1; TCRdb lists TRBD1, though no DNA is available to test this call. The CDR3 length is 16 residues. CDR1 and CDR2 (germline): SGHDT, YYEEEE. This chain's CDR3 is CASSLVGARPQTEAFF.

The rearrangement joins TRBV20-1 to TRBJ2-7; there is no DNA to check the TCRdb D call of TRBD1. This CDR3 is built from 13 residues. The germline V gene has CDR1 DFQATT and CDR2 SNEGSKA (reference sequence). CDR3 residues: CSADPQGSYEQYF.